Below are 2 T cell receptor beta chains sequenced from a single sample in a study of human T cells and chemical hapten exposure. The time point is: pre-sensitization, week 0. Treatment described: therapeutic diphenylcyclopropenone sensitization with weekly scalp DPC. From the RACE reads, TCRdb called clonotypes with MiXCR, one entry per CDR3 protein. The sample includes roughly 260,000 distinct CDR3 sequences, roughly 8.9% seen only once; the top ten take around 2.5%. The sequenced sample was whole blood, obtained in connection with sensitization to the hapten diphenylcyclopropenone (DPC). Receptor source: a woman aged 35 to 49 with alopecia areata. Some clones in this sample may be carry-over from other donors' samples.

The table lists this clonotype with a few counts. The gene calls are TRBV28 and TRBJ2-1; 7 bases are shared with TRBD2. There are 16 residues in the CDR3. After removal of 8 bases from V and 6 bases from J, the junction contained 16 bases not matched to a gene. Germline V gives CDR1 MDHEN, CDR2 SYDVKM. The CDR3 DNA reads as TGTGCCAGCCACGAGGCGGGAGCTACCAAGCGCAATGAGCAGTTCTTC. Protein: CASHEAGATKRNEQFF.

This clonotype has more than one count but fewer than ten. The chain employs TRBV12-3 or TRBV12-4 and TRBJ1-1, with a tentative D call TRBD1 (5 bases). There are 12 residues in the CDR3. Trimming removed 4 bases at V and 8 bases at J, with 11 bases between. CDR3 in DNA: TGTGCCAGCAGTTCTACATGGGGGGAAGCTTTCTTT. Translating it yields CASSSTWGEAFF.